This TCR beta chain came from a study of lymphopenia after photon versus proton radiotherapy. Whole-study findings and limits: Proton therapy kept repertoires fairly stable, unlike photons, which gained effector/memory cells.

This CDR3 region has 13 residues. Germline V gene sequence: CDR1 SGHTA, CDR2 FQGTGA. V was clipped by 5 bases and J by 8 bases; unmatched bases: 8. In regard to this clone: Its antigen is not known.

TCRdb's copy holds only in-frame clones and misses some; the assay was immunoSEQ multiplex PCR. The table shows approximately 45,000 clones, with 65% to 90% occurring only once. This specimen consisted of peripheral blood, obtained from a patient treated with photon-based radiotherapy. The receptor's source is a man aged 40-55 years with gastric cancer. The chain has TRBV7-3 and TRBJ1-2; TRBD1 matches 7 bases. The CDR3 DNA follows: TGTGCCAGCAGCCCGACAGGGATAGGAGGCTACACCTTC. This sequence encodes CASSPTGIGGYTF.